This T cell receptor (beta chain) derives from a study of blood T cell repertoires in COVID-19 (dated by TCRdb to the early 2020s). For the study in its entirety: The collaborator samples originated in the United States, Italy and Spain and spanned the acute and convalescent phases of COVID-19. The prospective study material was composed of cDNA or gDNA derived from T cells, B-cell-depleted T cells, or PBMCs. The dataset comprised deeply sampled blood TCRbeta repertoires from subjects exposed to, actively infected with, or recovered from COVID-19. The repertoires were released in a freely available public database intended as a resource for research on the immune response to SARS-CoV-2. The samples were drawn from the first 160 participants of the ongoing ImmuneRACE study and from under 1,500 subjects provided by 6 global collaborators. The sample metadata nearly always contained a de-identified subject ID, COVID-19 status, age in years and sex. Where available, HLA class I and class II types were taken from metadata supplied by the sample provider and were not determined by assay-based typing.

This clone was observed a handful of times. The antigen it binds to is not known. There are no base qualities to consult, and no much larger clone falls within one base. TCRbeta CDR3 regions were amplified from genomic DNA by means of the immunoSEQ Assay, a bias-controlled multiplex PCR. The study's processing was this. Within the assay, amplification of reference gene primers was used to estimate how many nucleated cells each sample contained. To quantify the absolute abundance of each unique TCRbeta CDR3 rearrangement, sequence reads were collapsed and filtered. For each sample, productive Simpson clonality was calculated as the square root of Simpson's diversity index over productive rearrangements. TCRdb mirrors the immuneACCESS table, restricted to in-frame sequences. Some clones are absent from its copies; in checked studies, under half trace to an unresolved V gene, and the reason for the others is unknown. V and J calls and clone size are copied from that table; D and trimming were computed from the DNA. The sample contains some 200,000 clones, around 80% of them found a single time. The ten largest clonotypes hold over 10% of the sample.

V loses 4 bases, J loses 1 base, and the germline ends lie 14 bases apart. There are 15 amino acids in the CDR3, from cysteine to phenylalanine inclusive. Here the CDR3 DNA is all that survives: 45 bases in frame from base 1. The CDR1 and CDR2 encoded by the germline V gene are SGHRS and YFSETQ. Whole blood was collected in K2EDTA tubes by collaborating institutions according to the institutions' own protocols. For TCRbeta analysis, collaborator samples were shipped as frozen whole blood, as isolated PBMCs, or as DNA extracted from either sample type. Study-level results and caveats: The amount of clinical and demographic metadata varied by source and participant and was provided uncurated.

The sequence links TRBV5-1 to TRBJ1-2; the D gene lacks a confident call. Sequencing input: peripheral blood. The clonotype originates from a human donor in a cohort sampled during active COVID-19. The CDR3 protein: CASSRTQSFNYGYTF. In nucleotides, the sequence is TGCGCCAGCAGCCGAACCCAGTCCTTTAACTATGGCTACACCTTC. Supplemented by the reference TRBV5-1 and TRBJ1-2 proteins around the CDR3, the complete variable domain is KAGVTQTPRYLIKTRGQQVTLSCSPISGHRSVSWYQQTPGQGLQFLFEYFSETQRNKGNFPGRFSGRQFSNSRSEMNVSTLELGDSALYLCASSRTQSFNYGYTFGSGTRLTVV.